This TCR beta chain was observed in a study of tumor-infiltrating lymphocytes in primary liver carcinoma. Co-extracting RNA and DNA was done with about 20-34 mg of unsorted bulk tissue as input. From 450 to 600 ng total RNA, TCR beta cDNA was generated with a primer in the constant region. Libraries of TCR beta came from three nested multiplex PCR rounds with slightly modified ARM-PCR. The first two PCR rounds used TRBV1-TRBV30 primers with a Cbeta primer, about 9 cycles each. In TCRdb, the multiplex PCR reads were re-called with MiXCR into one record per CDR3 protein. The data hold fewer than 85,000 distinct CDR3 sequences, with approximately 70% observed a single time. Germline V gene lookup returns CDR1 MDHEN and CDR2 SYDVKM. The V end lost 9 bases, the J end lost 12 bases, and 21 bases lay between the germline ends. The CDR3 spans 13 residues.

Material: tumor-adjacent normal liver tissue. The TCR sequence derives from a man aged 40-49 years with primary liver carcinoma and hepatitis B virus infection. The chain uses TRBV28 and TRBJ2-1; D might be TRBD2 (6 bases). CDR3 loop: CASSLGISGVQFF. The CDR3 DNA follows: TGTGCCAGTAGCCTCGGGATTAGCGGTGTGCAGTTCTTC.